A selection of T cell receptor beta chains follows, all from one sample in a study of cytomegalovirus exposure and HLA in healthy donors. Here immunoSEQ multiplex PCR was the method, and the copy in TCRdb shows in-frame clones only, minus some. Of more than 95,000 clones in the sample, around 84% were seen once. Material: PBMCs. All receptors derive from a man aged 18 to 30 in good health and CMV-seronegative. CDR3s include the opening cysteine and the closing phenylalanine or tryptophan. Fields, in order: V gene, J gene, clone size, D gene, CDR3 protein, CDR3 DNA. A D gene is named only where the DNA matches it firmly. Clone size is stated in some rows and not others, as once, few, many or a class when expanded.

v_gene: TRBV5-1
j_gene: TRBJ2-7
abundance: NA
d_gene: TRBD1
CDR3aa: CASSLQGGGNYEQYF
CDR3nt: TGCGCCAGCAGCCTACAGGGGGGTGGAAACTACGAGCAGTACTTC

v_gene: TRBV29-1
j_gene: TRBJ2-1
abundance: NA
d_gene: TRBD2
CDR3aa: CSVERGLAGGPEQFF
CDR3nt: TGCAGCGTTGAAAGGGGACTAGCGGGGGGGCCTGAGCAGTTCTTC

v_gene: TRBV5-4
j_gene: TRBJ2-1
abundance: NA
d_gene: TRBD1
CDR3aa: CASTRDRFYNEQFF
CDR3nt: TGTGCCAGCACCCGGGACAGATTCTACAATGAGCAGTTCTTC

v_gene: TRBV6-5
j_gene: TRBJ1-2
abundance: NA
d_gene: TRBD1
CDR3aa: CASSPTGANYGYTF
CDR3nt: TGTGCCAGCAGTCCCACAGGGGCTAACTATGGCTACACCTTC

v_gene: TRBV19
j_gene: TRBJ2-4
abundance: NA
d_gene: NA
CDR3aa: CASSTAGVGGRDIQYF
CDR3nt: TGTGCCAGTAGTACGGCAGGGGTTGGAGGACGAGACATTCAGTACTTC

v_gene: TRBV7-8
j_gene: TRBJ2-1
abundance: NA
d_gene: TRBD1
CDR3aa: CASSPSTGGSSFEQFF
CDR3nt: TGTGCCAGCAGCCCGTCAACAGGGGGTAGTTCTTTTGAGCAGTTCTTC

v_gene: TRBV29-1
j_gene: TRBJ2-1
abundance: NA
d_gene: TRBD2
CDR3aa: CSVDSGLAGHLEQFF
CDR3nt: TGCAGCGTTGACTCTGGACTAGCGGGGCACCTTGAGCAGTTCTTC

v_gene: TRBV7-3
j_gene: TRBJ2-1
abundance: few
d_gene: TRBD2
CDR3aa: CASSLVSGGPNEQFF
CDR3nt: TGTGCCAGCAGCTTAGTTAGCGGGGGGCCCAATGAGCAGTTCTTC

v_gene: TRBV11-2
j_gene: TRBJ2-5
abundance: once
d_gene: NA
CDR3aa: CASSSRRGGYQETQYF
CDR3nt: TGTGCCAGCAGCTCCAGGCGTGGCGGGTACCAAGAGACCCAGTACTTC

v_gene: TRBV6-1
j_gene: TRBJ1-1
abundance: once
d_gene: NA
CDR3aa: CASSPRHRGEAFF
CDR3nt: TGTGCCAGCAGTCCTAGACACCGCGGGGAAGCTTTCTTT

v_gene: TRBV10-3
j_gene: TRBJ2-2
abundance: NA
d_gene: TRBD2
CDR3aa: CAISGGGTGELFF
CDR3nt: TGTGCCATCAGTGGCGGGGGGACCGGGGAGCTGTTTTTT

v_gene: TRBV6-5
j_gene: TRBJ1-2
abundance: NA
d_gene: NA
CDR3aa: CASSLGGGTGYTF
CDR3nt: TGTGCCAGCAGTCTCGGGGGGGGAACTGGCTACACCTTC

v_gene: TRBV7-9
j_gene: TRBJ1-1
abundance: NA
d_gene: NA
CDR3aa: CASSPRTAPTAFF
CDR3nt: TGTGCCAGCAGCCCCAGGACAGCGCCAACGGCTTTCTTT

v_gene: TRBV6-6
j_gene: TRBJ1-1
abundance: NA
d_gene: TRBD1
CDR3aa: CASSVDRDTEAFF
CDR3nt: TGTGCCAGCAGCGTGGACAGGGACACTGAAGCTTTCTTT

v_gene: TRBV25-1
j_gene: TRBJ2-3
abundance: NA
d_gene: NA
CDR3aa: CASTEQRALIDTQYF
CDR3nt: TGTGCCAGCACCGAGCAGAGGGCCCTAATAGATACGCAGTATTTT

v_gene: TRBV11-3
j_gene: TRBJ2-3
abundance: NA
d_gene: TRBD1
CDR3aa: CASSMRQGGNTDTQYF
CDR3nt: TGTGCCAGCAGCATGAGACAGGGTGGGAACACAGATACGCAGTATTTT

v_gene: TRBV2
j_gene: TRBJ1-4
abundance: NA
d_gene: TRBD1
CDR3aa: CASRTGGVGKLFF
CDR3nt: TGTGCCAGCAGGACAGGGGGCGTAGGAAAACTGTTTTTT

v_gene: TRBV29-1
j_gene: TRBJ2-5
abundance: NA
d_gene: NA
CDR3aa: CSVDGGGGGETQYF
CDR3nt: TGCAGCGTTGATGGGGGCGGGGGTGGAGAGACCCAGTACTTC